This T cell receptor (beta chain) was retrieved from a study of blood T cell repertoires in COVID-19. Overall study: Samples of COVID-19 (acute and convalescent) were obtained from the United States, Italy and Spain. PBMCs, B-cell-depleted T cells, or T cells were the source of the cDNA or gDNA that made up the material.

Original processing notes: It was from reference gene primer amplification that nucleated cell counts were estimated. The repertoire was sequenced with immunoSEQ multiplex PCR; TCRdb's copy has only in-frame clones and lacks some. The V and J calls and clone size come from that table; D and trimming were worked out from the DNA. The sample holds roughly 69,000 clones, over 60% seen once. The ends were cut back, 8 bases at V and 3 bases at J, with 14 bases in the middle. This CDR3 comprises 14 residues. Germline CDR1 and CDR2: SNHLY and FYNNEI. The material sequenced was peripheral blood. This TCR was recovered from a human donor in a cohort sampled during active COVID-19. The chain recombines TRBV2 with TRBJ1-5; D might be TRBD1 (5 bases). The CDR3 sequence: CASSIGEVNQPQHF. DNA for the CDR3: TGTGCCAGCTCGATAGGGGAGGTCAATCAGCCCCAGCATTTT.